One sample yielded the 9 T cell receptor beta chains listed below, sequenced in a study of shared clonotypes between healthy human individuals. The data were produced by immunoSEQ multiplex PCR, yet TCRdb's version contains in-frame clones alone and is incomplete. The top ten hold 0.61% of the sample, which has about 1.1 million clones, approximately 80% seen once. Input material: memory CD4+ T cells from PBMCs. Sample subset: CD45RA-negative fraction. These receptors were taken from a man between 18 and 35 years old in good health. Some clones in this sample may be carry-over from other donors' samples.

This clone was seen many times. The CDR3 is CASSLLGTGELFF. The CDR3 region has the DNA TGTGCCAGCTCACTACTAGGAACCGGGGAGCTGTTTTTT. The chain is built from TRBV18 and TRBJ2-2; the D gene is possibly TRBD2 (5 bases). The germline gives CDR1 KGHSH, CDR2 LQKENI. The CDR3 loop spans 13 amino acids. V lost 4 bases and J 5 bases, leaving 8 bases between the germline ends.

This clone was recorded many times. This chain joins TRBV4-1 and TRBJ2-1; TRBD2 matches 11 bases. Germline V gives CDR1 MGHRA, CDR2 YSYEKL. V lost 0 bases and J lost 9; bases outside the gene matches: 13. The CDR3 has 18 amino acids. The CDR3 region has the DNA TGCGCCAGCAGCCAAGATAGGCTCGCATGGGGACTAGCGGTTGAGCAGTTCTTC. Its protein is CASSQDRLAWGLAVEQFF.

This chain joins TRBV25-1 and TRBJ1-1; 9 positions agree with TRBD1. Trimming at V came to 6 bases and at J to 3 bases, leaving 2 bases not matched to a gene. CDR3 length equals 13 residues. Germline loops: CDR1 MGHDK, CDR2 SYGVNS. CDR3 in amino acids: CASRGTGYTEAFF. CDR3 nucleotide sequence: TGTGCCAGCAGAGGGACAGGGTACACTGAAGCTTTCTTT.

V gene TRBV28 combines with J gene TRBJ2-7; D remains ambiguous. The length of the CDR3 is 12 residues. Trimming removed 5 bases at V and 2 bases at J, with 7 bases between. Germline V gives CDR1 MDHEN, CDR2 SYDVKM. In DNA form, the CDR3 reads TGTGCCAGCAGTGGCTTCACCTACGAGCAGTACTTC. Its protein product is CASSGFTYEQYF.

This chain joins TRBV30 and TRBJ2-3; the D call may be TRBD1 or TRBD2 (5 bases each). V was pared by 1 base and J by 0 bases, with 11 bases between. Looked up from germline, CDR1 is GTSNPN and CDR2 is SVGIG (reference sequence). The CDR3 is made up of 15 amino acids. CDR3 sequence (DNA): TGTGCCTGGAGTGCGGGGACGTACAGCACAGATACGCAGTATTTT. Translating it yields CAWSAGTYSTDTQYF.

The chain employs TRBV6-1 and TRBJ1-3, with D uncertain. The germline V gene has CDR1 MNHNS and CDR2 SASEGT. Trimming took 0 bases from V and 4 from J, leaving 4 bases between them. The CDR3 has 13 amino acids. In nucleotides, the CDR3 is TGTGCCAGCAGTGAAGCATGGGGAAACACCATATATTTT. Its protein is CASSEAWGNTIYF.

This clone was observed a few times. CDR3 sequence: CASSPRAPGSYGYTF. Here the CDR3 DNA reads TGTGCCAGCAGCCCCAGGGCCCCTGGGAGCTATGGCTACACCTTC. The V call is TRBV14, the J call TRBJ1-2, with a possible D match to TRBD1 (5 bases). Germline assignment: CDR1 SGHDN and CDR2 FVKESK. Trimming cost V 4 bases and J 4 bases, with 16 bases left between them. The CDR3 is 15 residues long.

This clone was found once. This likely came from a read error, as a far larger clone is one base away. This rearrangement joins TRBV29-1 to TRBJ1-1; D not resolved. Germline assignment: CDR1 SQVTM and CDR2 ANQGSEA. Trimming shortened V by 3 bases and J by 4 bases, and 12 bases separated the two germline ends. The CDR3 is 13 residues long. CDR3 amino acids: CSVERTGSTEAFF. The CDR3 nucleotides are TGCAGCGTTGAGCGGACCGGAAGCACTGAAGCTTTCTTT.

With regard to this clone: This same CDR3 is encoded by further DNA sequences in the sample. The V call is TRBV6-6, the J call TRBJ1-1; D gene unclear. Germline CDR1 and CDR2: MNHNY and SVGAGI (reference sequence). This CDR3 contains 13 residues. V lost 0 bases to trimming and J lost 3 bases, with 5 bases between them. CDR3 sequence: CASSYSPYTEAFF. In nucleotides, the CDR3 is TGTGCCAGCAGTTACTCCCCTTACACTGAAGCTTTCTTT.